The next 5 T cell receptor beta chains were all read from a single sample in a study of siplizumab effects on memory and regulatory T cells. Repertoires were generated with immunoSEQ multiplex PCR, while TCRdb's copy carries only in-frame clones and drops some. The top ten clones hold around 1.8% of a sample with about 69,000 clones, approximately 88% of them seen once. Source material: Tregs sorted from blood. These receptors came from a human donor in good health.

V is TRBV19 and J is TRBJ2-3, with TRBD2 matching 7 bases. The CDR3 runs to 16 residues. J was trimmed by 5 bases and V by 2 bases; bases with no gene match: 10. CDR1 and CDR2 from the germline V gene are LNHDA and SQIVND (reference sequence). This chain's CDR3 is CASSIMVGGPLDTQYF. The CDR3, as DNA: TGTGCCAGTAGTATAATGGTGGGAGGGCCGCTAGATACGCAGTATTTT.

This clone was detected ten times or more. This CDR3 is CASSLTGSNTEAFF. CDR3 DNA sequence: TGTGCCAGCAGTTTGACAGGATCGAACACTGAAGCTTTCTTT. This chain joins TRBV6-5 and TRBJ1-1; tentative D call: TRBD1 (6 bases). The CDR3 is 14 residues long. With 4 bases removed from V and 1 base from J, the gap between germline ends came to 10 bases. CDR1 and CDR2 (germline): MNHEY, SVGAGI.

The chain links TRBV29-1 to TRBJ2-4; TRBD2 aligns across 11 bases. Trimming took 5 bases from V and 6 from J; bases not matched to a gene: 6. CDR1 SQVTM and CDR2 ANQGSEA come from the germline V gene. The CDR3 runs 14 residues. The CDR3 region is CSVKTSGSLNIQYF. DNA for the CDR3: TGCAGCGTTAAAACTAGCGGGAGCTTAAACATTCAGTACTTC.

The V call is TRBV18, the J call TRBJ2-7; D call uncertain. Germline loops: CDR1 KGHSH, CDR2 LQKENI. The CDR3 is 13 residues long. Trimming removed 2 bases at V and 6 bases at J, with 11 bases between. CDR3 coding DNA: TGTGCCAGCTCACCAAACAGTAACTCCGAGCAGTACTTC. It translates to CASSPNSNSEQYF.

This clone was recorded a few times. The chain carries TRBV2 and TRBJ2-5; D not resolved. V lost 5 bases and J 3 bases, leaving 13 bases between the germline ends. The CDR3 consists of 14 residues. Germline values: CDR1 SNHLY, CDR2 FYNNEI. The CDR3 here is CASSSDTEKETQYF. CDR3 nucleotide sequence: TGTGCCAGCAGTAGCGACACAGAAAAAGAGACCCAGTACTTC. Full variable domain (missing parts from reference TRBV2 and TRBJ2-5): EPEVTQTPSHQVTQMGQEVILRCVPISNHLYFYWYRQILGQKVEFLVSFYNNEISEKSEIFDDQFSVERPDGSNFTLKIRSTKLEDSAMYFCASSSDTEKETQYFGPGTRLLVL.